One and the same sample provided the 4 T cell receptor beta chains below, sequenced in a study of cytomegalovirus exposure and HLA in healthy donors. Clones were read by immunoSEQ multiplex PCR, and TCRdb kept only the in-frame ones, dropping some. The sample lists about 280,000 clones, 85% to 90% occurring once. The sequenced material came from PBMCs. The receptors come from a woman between 18 and 29 years old in good health and CMV-seronegative.

The chain has TRBV5-6 and TRBJ2-4; 10 bases match TRBD1. Looked up from germline, CDR1 is SGHDT and CDR2 is YYEEEE. CDR3 size: 14 residues. Trimming at V came to 2 bases and at J to 8 bases, leaving 4 bases not matched to a gene. The DNA for the CDR3 is TGTGCCAGCAGCTTTCGACAGGGGGCGGACATTCAGTACTTC. Encoded protein: CASSFRQGADIQYF.

The chain uses TRBV27 and TRBJ2-5; TRBD1 matches at 9 bases. This CDR3 is 15 amino acids long. After removal of 5 bases from V and 2 bases from J, the junction contained 6 bases not matched to a gene. Germline V CDR1 and CDR2: MNHEY, SMNVEV (reference sequence). The CDR3 loop reads CASSPRDRAQETQYF. In nucleotides, the CDR3 is TGTGCCAGCAGTCCACGGGACAGGGCACAAGAGACCCAGTACTTC.

The V gene is TRBV2, the J gene TRBJ1-5; unclear D gene. V lost 7 bases and J 0 bases, leaving 10 bases between the germline ends. The CDR3 consists of 14 residues. Germline CDR1 SNHLY, CDR2 FYNNEI. The DNA of the CDR3 is TGTGCCAGCAAAACCGGGGTTAGCAATCAGCCCCAGCATTTT. Translated: CASKTGVSNQPQHF.

Here the CDR3 DNA reads TGTGCCAGCAAGAGAGACAGGGGCGCTGAAGCTTTCTTT. This sequence encodes CASKRDRGAEAFF. The rearrangement joins TRBV6-1 to TRBJ1-1; 8 bases fit TRBD1. Trimming took 7 bases from V and 6 from J; bases not matched to a gene: 7. The CDR3 runs to 13 residues. CDR1 and CDR2 from the germline V gene are MNHNS and SASEGT.